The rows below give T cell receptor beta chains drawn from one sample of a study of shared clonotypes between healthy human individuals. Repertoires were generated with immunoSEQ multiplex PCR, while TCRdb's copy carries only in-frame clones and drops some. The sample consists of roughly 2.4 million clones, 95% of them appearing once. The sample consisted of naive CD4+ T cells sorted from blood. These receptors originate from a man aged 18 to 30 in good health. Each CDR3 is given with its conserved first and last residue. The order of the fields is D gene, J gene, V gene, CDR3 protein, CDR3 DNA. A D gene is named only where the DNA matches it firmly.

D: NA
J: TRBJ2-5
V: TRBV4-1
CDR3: CASSQDKGETQYF
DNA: TGCGCCAGCAGCCAAGATAAAGGAGAGACCCAGTACTTC

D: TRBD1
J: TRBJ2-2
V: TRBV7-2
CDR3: CASSFSGTANTGELFF
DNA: TGTGCCAGCAGCTTTTCCGGGACAGCGAACACCGGGGAGCTGTTTTTT

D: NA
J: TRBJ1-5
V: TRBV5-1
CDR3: CASSLSWTQGESNQPQHF
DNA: TGCGCCAGCAGCTTGTCCTGGACACAAGGGGAAAGCAATCAGCCCCAGCATTTT

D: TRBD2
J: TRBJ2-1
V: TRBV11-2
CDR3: CASSLGPSGGKSDEQFF
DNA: TGTGCCAGCAGCTTAGGCCCTAGCGGGGGGAAGTCGGATGAGCAGTTCTTC

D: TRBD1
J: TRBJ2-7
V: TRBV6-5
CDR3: CASSYSRTGLVEQYF
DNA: TGTGCCAGCAGTTACTCAAGGACAGGTCTCGTCGAGCAGTACTTC

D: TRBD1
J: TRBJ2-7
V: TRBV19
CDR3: CASSPRQGTYEQYF
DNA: TGTGCCAGTAGTCCTCGACAGGGCACCTACGAGCAGTACTTC

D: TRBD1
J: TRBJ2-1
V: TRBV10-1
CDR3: CASSVGTAYNEQFF
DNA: TGCGCCAGCAGTGTCGGGACAGCCTACAATGAGCAGTTCTTC

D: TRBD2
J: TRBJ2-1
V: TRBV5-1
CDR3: CASTSGSSYNEQFF
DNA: TGCGCCAGCACTAGCGGGAGCTCCTACAATGAGCAGTTCTTC

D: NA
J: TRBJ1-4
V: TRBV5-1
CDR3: CASSLGQGREKLFF
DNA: TGCGCCAGCAGCTTGGGTCAGGGGAGAGAAAAACTGTTTTTT

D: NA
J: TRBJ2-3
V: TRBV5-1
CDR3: CASSLERNTDTQYF
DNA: TGCGCCAGCAGCTTAGAACGGAACACAGATACGCAGTATTTT

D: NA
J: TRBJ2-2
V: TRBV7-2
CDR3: CASSLDANTGELFF
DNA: TGTGCCAGCAGCTTAGACGCGAACACCGGGGAGCTGTTTTTT

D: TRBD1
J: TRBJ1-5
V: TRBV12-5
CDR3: CASGADRANQPQHF
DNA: TGTGCTAGTGGGGCGGACAGGGCCAATCAGCCCCAGCATTTT

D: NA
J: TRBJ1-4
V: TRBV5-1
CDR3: CASSLGHSTNEKLFF
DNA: TGCGCCAGCAGCTTGGGGCACTCAACTAATGAAAAACTGTTTTTT

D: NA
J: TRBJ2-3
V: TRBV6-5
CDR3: CASSLGLSDTQYF
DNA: TGTGCCAGCAGCCTTGGACTATCAGATACGCAGTATTTT